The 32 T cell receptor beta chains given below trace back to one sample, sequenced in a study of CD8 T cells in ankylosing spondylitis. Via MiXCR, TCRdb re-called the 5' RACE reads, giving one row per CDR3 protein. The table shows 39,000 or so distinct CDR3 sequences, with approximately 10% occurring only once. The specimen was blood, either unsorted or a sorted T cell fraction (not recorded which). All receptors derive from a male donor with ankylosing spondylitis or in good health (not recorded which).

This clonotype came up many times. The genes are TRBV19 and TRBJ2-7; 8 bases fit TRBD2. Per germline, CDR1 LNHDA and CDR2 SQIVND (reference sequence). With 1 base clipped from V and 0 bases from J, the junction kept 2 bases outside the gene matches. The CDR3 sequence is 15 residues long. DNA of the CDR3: TGTGCCAGTAGTATAGGAAGCGGGAGCTCCTACGAGCAGTACTTC. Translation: CASSIGSGSSYEQYF.

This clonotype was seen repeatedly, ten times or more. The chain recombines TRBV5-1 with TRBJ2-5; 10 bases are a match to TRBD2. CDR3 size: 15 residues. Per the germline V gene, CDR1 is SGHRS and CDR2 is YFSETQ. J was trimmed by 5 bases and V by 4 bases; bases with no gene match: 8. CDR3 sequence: CASSQSGRALETQYF. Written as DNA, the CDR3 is TGCGCCAGCAGCCAGAGCGGGAGGGCACTGGAGACCCAGTACTTC. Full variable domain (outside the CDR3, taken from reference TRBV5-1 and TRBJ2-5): KAGVTQTPRYLIKTRGQQVTLSCSPISGHRSVSWYQQTPGQGLQFLFEYFSETQRNKGNFPGRFSGRQFSNSRSEMNVSTLELGDSALYLCASSQSGRALETQYFGPGTRLLVL.

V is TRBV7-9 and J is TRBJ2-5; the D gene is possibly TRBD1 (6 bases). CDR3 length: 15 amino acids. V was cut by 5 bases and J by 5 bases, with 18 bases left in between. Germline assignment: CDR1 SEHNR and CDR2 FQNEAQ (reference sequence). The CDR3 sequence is CASSRLWDKGETQYF. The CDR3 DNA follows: TGTGCCAGCAGCCGATTATGGGACAAAGGGGAGACCCAGTACTTC. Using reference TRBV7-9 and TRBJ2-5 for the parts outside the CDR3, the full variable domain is DTGVSQNPRHKITKRGQNVTFRCDPISEHNRLYWYRQTLGQGPEFLTYFQNEAQLEKSRLLSDRFSAERPKGSFSTLEIQRTEQGDSAMYLCASSRLWDKGETQYFGPGTRLLVL.

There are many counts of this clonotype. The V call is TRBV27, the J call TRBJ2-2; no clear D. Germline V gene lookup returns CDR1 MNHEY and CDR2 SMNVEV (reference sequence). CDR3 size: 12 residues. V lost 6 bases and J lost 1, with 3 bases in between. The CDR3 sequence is CASRRNTGELFF. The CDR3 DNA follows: TGTGCCAGCAGACGGAACACCGGGGAGCTGTTTTTT.

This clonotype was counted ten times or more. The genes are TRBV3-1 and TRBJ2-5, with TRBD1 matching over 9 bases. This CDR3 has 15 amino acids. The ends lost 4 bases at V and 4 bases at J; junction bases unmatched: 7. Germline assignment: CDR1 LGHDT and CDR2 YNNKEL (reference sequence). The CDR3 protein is CASSPRDRAGETQYF. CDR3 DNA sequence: TGTGCCAGCAGCCCCCGGGACAGGGCAGGAGAGACCCAGTACTTC.

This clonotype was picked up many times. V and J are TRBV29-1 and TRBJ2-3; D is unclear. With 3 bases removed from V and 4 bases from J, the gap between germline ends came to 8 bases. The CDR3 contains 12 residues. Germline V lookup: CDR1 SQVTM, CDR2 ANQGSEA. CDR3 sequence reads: CSVDSPADTQYF. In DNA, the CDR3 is TGCAGCGTTGATTCTCCGGCAGATACGCAGTATTTT.

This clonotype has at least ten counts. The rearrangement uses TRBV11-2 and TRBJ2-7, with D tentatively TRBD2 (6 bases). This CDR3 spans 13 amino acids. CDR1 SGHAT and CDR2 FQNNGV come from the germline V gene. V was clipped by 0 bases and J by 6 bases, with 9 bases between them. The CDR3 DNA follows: TGTGCCAGCAGCTTAGAATCGGGGGTCGAGCAGTACTTC. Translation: CASSLESGVEQYF.

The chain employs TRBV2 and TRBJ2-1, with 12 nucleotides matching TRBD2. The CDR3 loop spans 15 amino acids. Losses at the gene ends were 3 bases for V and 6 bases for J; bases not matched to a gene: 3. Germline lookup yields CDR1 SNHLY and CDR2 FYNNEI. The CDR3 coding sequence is TGTGCCAGCAGTGAGGGACTAGCGGGCATCAATGAGCAGTTCTTC. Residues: CASSEGLAGINEQFF.

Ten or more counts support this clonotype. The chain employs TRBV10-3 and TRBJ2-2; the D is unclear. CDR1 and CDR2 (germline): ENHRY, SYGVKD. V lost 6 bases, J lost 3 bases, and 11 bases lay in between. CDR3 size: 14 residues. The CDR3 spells CAISNTRDTGELFF. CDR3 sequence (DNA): TGTGCCATCAGCAACACACGGGACACCGGGGAGCTGTTTTTT.

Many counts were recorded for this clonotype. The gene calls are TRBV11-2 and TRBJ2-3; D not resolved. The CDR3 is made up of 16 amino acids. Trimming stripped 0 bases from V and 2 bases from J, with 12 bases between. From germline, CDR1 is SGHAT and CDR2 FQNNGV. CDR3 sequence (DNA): TGTGCCAGCAGCTTAGATCATGGGTTCGTCACAGATACGCAGTATTTT. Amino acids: CASSLDHGFVTDTQYF.

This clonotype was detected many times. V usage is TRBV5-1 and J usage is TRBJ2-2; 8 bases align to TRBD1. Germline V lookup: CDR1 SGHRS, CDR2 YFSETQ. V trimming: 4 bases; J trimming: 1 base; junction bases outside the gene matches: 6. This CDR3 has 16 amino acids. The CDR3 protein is CASSATGTGNTGELFF. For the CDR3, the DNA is TGCGCCAGCAGCGCGACCGGGACAGGGAACACCGGGGAGCTGTTTTTT.

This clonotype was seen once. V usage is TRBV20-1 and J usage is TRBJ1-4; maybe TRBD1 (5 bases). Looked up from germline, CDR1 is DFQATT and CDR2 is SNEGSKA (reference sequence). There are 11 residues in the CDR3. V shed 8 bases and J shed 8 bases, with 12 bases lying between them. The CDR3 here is CSQGAGEKLFF. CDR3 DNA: TGCAGTCAAGGGGCTGGGGAAAAACTGTTTTTT.

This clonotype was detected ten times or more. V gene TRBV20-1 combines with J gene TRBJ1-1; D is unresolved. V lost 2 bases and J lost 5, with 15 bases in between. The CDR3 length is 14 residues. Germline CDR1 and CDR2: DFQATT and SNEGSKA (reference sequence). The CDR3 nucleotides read TGCAGTGCTAGATCCCCCGGGGTCTGGACTGAAGCTTTCTTT. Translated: CSARSPGVWTEAFF.

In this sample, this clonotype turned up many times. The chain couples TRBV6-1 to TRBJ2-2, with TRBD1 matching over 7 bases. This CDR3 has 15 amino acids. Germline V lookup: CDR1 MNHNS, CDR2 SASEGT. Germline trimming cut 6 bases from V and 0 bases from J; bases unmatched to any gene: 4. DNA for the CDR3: TGTGCCAGCAGGGTCGACAGGGCGAACACCGGGGAGCTGTTTTTT. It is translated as CASRVDRANTGELFF.

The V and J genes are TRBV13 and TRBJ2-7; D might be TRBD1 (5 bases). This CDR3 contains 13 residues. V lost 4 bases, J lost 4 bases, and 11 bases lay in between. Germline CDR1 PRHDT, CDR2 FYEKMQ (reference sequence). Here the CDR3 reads CASSSREGYEQYF. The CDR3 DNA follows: TGTGCCAGCAGCTCCAGGGAAGGTTACGAGCAGTACTTC. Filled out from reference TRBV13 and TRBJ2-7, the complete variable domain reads AAGVIQSPRHLIKEKRETATLKCYPIPRHDTVYWYQQGPGQDPQFLISFYEKMQSDKGSIPDRFSAQQFSDYHSELNMSSLELGDSALYFCASSSREGYEQYFGPGTRLTVT.

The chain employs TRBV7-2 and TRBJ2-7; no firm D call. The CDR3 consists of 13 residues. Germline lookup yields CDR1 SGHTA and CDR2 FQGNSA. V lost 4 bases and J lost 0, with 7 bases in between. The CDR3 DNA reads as TGTGCCAGCAGCTACCTTAGCTCCTACGAGCAGTACTTC. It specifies CASSYLSSYEQYF.

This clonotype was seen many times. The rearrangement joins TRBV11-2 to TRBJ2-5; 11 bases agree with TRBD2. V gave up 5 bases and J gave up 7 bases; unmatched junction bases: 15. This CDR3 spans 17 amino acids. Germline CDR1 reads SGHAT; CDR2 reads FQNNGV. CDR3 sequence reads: CASSLTLLLAGDWTQYF. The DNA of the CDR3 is TGTGCCAGCAGCCTAACCCTATTACTAGCGGGAGATTGGACCCAGTACTTC. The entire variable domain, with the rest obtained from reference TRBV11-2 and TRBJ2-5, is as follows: EAGVAQSPRYKIIEKRQSVAFWCNPISGHATLYWYQQILGQGPKLLIQFQNNGVVDDSQLPKDRFSAERLKGVDSTLKIQPAKLEDSAVYLCASSLTLLLAGDWTQYFGPGTRLLVL.

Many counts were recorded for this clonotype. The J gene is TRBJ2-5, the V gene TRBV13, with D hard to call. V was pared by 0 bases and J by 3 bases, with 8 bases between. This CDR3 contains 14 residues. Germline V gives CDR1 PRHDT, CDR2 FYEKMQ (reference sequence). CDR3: CASSLGLPKETQYF. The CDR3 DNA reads TGTGCCAGCAGCTTAGGGCTACCAAAAGAGACCCAGTACTTC.

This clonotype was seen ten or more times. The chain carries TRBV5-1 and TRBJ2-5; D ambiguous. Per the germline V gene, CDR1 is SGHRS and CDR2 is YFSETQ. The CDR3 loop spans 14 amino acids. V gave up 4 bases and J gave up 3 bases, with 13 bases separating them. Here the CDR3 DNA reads TGCGCCAGCAGCCCCGAGAGCTCCAAAGAGACCCAGTACTTC. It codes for CASSPESSKETQYF. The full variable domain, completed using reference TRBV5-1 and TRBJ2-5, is KAGVTQTPRYLIKTRGQQVTLSCSPISGHRSVSWYQQTPGQGLQFLFEYFSETQRNKGNFPGRFSGRQFSNSRSEMNVSTLELGDSALYLCASSPESSKETQYFGPGTRLLVL.

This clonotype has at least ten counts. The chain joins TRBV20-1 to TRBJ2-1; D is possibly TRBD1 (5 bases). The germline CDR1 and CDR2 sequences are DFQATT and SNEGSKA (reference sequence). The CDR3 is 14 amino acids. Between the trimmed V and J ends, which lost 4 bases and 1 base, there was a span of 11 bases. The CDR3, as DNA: TGCAGTGCTACCAAAAGGGGATCCTACAATGAGCAGTTCTTC. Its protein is CSATKRGSYNEQFF.

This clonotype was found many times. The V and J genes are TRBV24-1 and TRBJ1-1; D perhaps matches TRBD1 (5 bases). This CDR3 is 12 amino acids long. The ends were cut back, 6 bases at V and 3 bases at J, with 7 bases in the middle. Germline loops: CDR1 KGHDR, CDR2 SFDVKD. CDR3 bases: TGTGCCACCAGTATAGGGGACACTGAAGCTTTCTTT. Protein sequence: CATSIGDTEAFF.

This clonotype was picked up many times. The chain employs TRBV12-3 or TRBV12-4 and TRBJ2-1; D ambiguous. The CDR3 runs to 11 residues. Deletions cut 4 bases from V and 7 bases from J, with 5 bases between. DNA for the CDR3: TGTGCCAGCAGTTCGAGTAATGAGCAGTTCTTC. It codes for CASSSSNEQFF.

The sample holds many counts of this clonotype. CDR3 loop: CASSLRVDGELFF. DNA of the CDR3: TGTGCCAGCAGCTTAAGGGTTGACGGGGAGCTGTTTTTT. The rearrangement links TRBV7-3 to TRBJ2-2; no clear D gene. The CDR3 spans 13 residues. Germline V gene lookup returns CDR1 SGHTA and CDR2 FQGTGA. V was trimmed by 1 base and J by 7 bases, leaving 7 bases between them.

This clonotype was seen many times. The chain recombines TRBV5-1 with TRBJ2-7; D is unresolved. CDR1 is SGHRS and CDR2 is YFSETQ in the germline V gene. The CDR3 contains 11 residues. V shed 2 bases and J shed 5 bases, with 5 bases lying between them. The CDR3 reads CASSFMDEQYF. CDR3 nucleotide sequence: TGCGCCAGCAGCTTCATGGACGAGCAGTACTTC. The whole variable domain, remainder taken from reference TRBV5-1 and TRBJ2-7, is KAGVTQTPRYLIKTRGQQVTLSCSPISGHRSVSWYQQTPGQGLQFLFEYFSETQRNKGNFPGRFSGRQFSNSRSEMNVSTLELGDSALYLCASSFMDEQYFGPGTRLTVT.

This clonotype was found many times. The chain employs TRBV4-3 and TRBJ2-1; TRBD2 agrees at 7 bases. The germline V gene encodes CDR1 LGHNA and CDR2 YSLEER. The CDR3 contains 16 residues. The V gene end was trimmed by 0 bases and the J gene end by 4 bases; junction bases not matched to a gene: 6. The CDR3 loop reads CASSQDRLAEYNEQFF. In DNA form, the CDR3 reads TGCGCCAGCAGCCAAGATCGGCTAGCGGAGTACAATGAGCAGTTCTTC.

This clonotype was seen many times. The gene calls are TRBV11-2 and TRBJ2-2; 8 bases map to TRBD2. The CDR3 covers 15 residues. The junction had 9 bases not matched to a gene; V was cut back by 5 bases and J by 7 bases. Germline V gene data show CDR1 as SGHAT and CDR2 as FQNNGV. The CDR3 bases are TGTGCCAGCAGCGGTCGGGAGGGCCGGGGCGGGGAGCTGTTTTTT. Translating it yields CASSGREGRGGELFF.

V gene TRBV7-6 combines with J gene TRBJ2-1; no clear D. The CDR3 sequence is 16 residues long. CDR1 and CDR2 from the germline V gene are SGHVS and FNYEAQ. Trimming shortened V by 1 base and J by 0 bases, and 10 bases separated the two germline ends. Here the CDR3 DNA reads TGTGCCAGCAGCTTAGGGTGGATAAGCTCCTACAATGAGCAGTTCTTC. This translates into CASSLGWISSYNEQFF. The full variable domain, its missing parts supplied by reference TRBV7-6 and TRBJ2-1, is GAGVSQSPRYKVTKRGQDVALRCDPISGHVSLYWYRQALGQGPEFLTYFNYEAQQDKSGLPNDRFSAERPEGSISTLTIQRTEQRDSAMYRCASSLGWISSYNEQFFGPGTRLTVL.

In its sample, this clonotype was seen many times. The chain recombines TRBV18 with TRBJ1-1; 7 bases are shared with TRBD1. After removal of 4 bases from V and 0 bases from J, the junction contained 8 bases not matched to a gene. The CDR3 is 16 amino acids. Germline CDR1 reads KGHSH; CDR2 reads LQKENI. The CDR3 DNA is TGTGCCAGCTCACTGGGACAGACCCAATTGAACACTGAAGCTTTCTTT. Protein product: CASSLGQTQLNTEAFF.

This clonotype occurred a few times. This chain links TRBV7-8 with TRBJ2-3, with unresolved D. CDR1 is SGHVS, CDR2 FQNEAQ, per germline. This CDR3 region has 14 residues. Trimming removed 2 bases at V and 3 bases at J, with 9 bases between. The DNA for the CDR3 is TGTGCCAGCAGCTTAATGGCCGGGACAGATACGCAGTATTTT. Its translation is CASSLMAGTDTQYF.

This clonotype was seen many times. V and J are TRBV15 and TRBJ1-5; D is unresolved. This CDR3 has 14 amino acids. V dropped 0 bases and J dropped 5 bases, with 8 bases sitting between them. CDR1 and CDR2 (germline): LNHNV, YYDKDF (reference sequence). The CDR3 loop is CATSRDPAHQPQHF. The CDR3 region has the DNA TGTGCCACCAGCAGAGATCCCGCTCATCAGCCCCAGCATTTT.

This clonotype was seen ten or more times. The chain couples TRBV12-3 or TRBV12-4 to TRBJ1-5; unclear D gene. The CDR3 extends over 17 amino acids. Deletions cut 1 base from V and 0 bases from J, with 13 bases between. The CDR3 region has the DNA TGTGCCAGCAGTTTAGGTGCGGACGCCTATAGCAATCAGCCCCAGCATTTT. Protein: CASSLGADAYSNQPQHF.

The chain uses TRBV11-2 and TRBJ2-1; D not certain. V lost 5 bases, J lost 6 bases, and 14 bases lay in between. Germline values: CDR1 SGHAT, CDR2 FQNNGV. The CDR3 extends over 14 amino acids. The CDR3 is CASSGSTKGNEQFF. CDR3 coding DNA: TGTGCCAGCAGCGGATCCACGAAGGGCAATGAGCAGTTCTTC.